This TCR beta chain was identified in a study of identical twins. Study outcomes and limitations: Out-of-frame alpha sequences shared between twins exhibited an excess of low generation probability.

Everyone who gave samples was a healthy Caucasian. Template switching added a universal primer site; cDNA carried unique molecular identifiers. TCRdb called the 5' RACE reads again in MiXCR, with one record for every CDR3 protein. The sample shows approximately 490,000 distinct CDR3 sequences, 20% to 25% of them seen only once. This CDR3 has 16 residues. V lost 4 bases to trimming and J lost 2 bases; unmatched junction nucleotides: 9. CDR1 is LGHNA, CDR2 YNFKEQ, per germline. This clonotype showed up just a few times. The antigen remains unidentified. These records were also assigned to another study, of yellow fever vaccine responses in identical twins.

The source material was CD4+ T cells sorted from blood. The V call is TRBV4-2, the J call TRBJ1-2, with TRBD1 matching 8 bases. The source is a young woman in good health. CDR3 loop: CASSLYPGQENYGYTF. DNA for the CDR3: TGTGCCAGCAGCCTATATCCGGGACAGGAAAACTATGGCTACACCTTC.